This TCR beta chain was profiled in a study of shared clonotypes between healthy human individuals. Study summary: Serving as donors were a couple of women and a few men, whose ages spanned 18 to 49.

Overall study findings and caveats: The generation probabilities recorded for non-shared clonotypes fell below those of clonotypes shared by all four donors. Naive subsets typically showed greater estimated richness than memory subsets.

Replicate PCRs from sorted subsets contained approximately 220 ng DNA, which is some 32,000 T cell genomes. Method: immunoSEQ multiplex PCR; TCRdb's copy keeps in-frame clones and lacks some. The data contain roughly 2 million clones, 85% to 95% of them seen just once; the ten biggest clones take up 0.1% to 0.15%. With regard to this clone: Its antigen is still unknown. Other DNA sequences of this sample code for an identical CDR3.

CDR3 length: 12 residues. V gave up 7 bases and J gave up 7 bases, with 8 bases separating them. Germline assignment: CDR1 SEHNR and CDR2 FQNEAQ (reference sequence). The clonotype was recovered from a man aged 18 to 29 in good health. The specimen sequenced was naive CD4+ T cells sorted from blood. Described subset: CD45RA+ positively selected. The chain recombines TRBV7-9 with TRBJ1-6, with D uncertain. The CDR3 is CASTTGNSPLHF. In DNA form, the CDR3 reads TGTGCCAGCACGACGGGGAATTCACCCCTCCACTTT.